This T cell receptor (beta chain) is from a study of blood T cells in healthy people across ages. Through a sample-barcoded 5' primer and a J-beta primer mix, a second PCR was run for roughly 7 to 12 cycles. TCRdb reprocessed the 5' RACE reads via MiXCR and lists one record per CDR3 protein. The sample contains about 1.1 million distinct CDR3 sequences, 35% to 45% of which appear only once. Germline-derived CDR1 and CDR2 are SGHDN and FVKESK. The CDR3 totals 14 residues. V lost 4 bases to trimming and J lost 1 base, with 11 bases between them. Input material: blood. The rearrangement uses TRBV14 and TRBJ2-7; D is undetermined. This sequence was found in a man in his late teens or twenties in good health. CDR3 sequence reads: CASSRGDGSYEQYF. The CDR3 DNA reads TGTGCCAGCAGCCGGGGTGATGGTTCCTACGAGCAGTACTTC. Filled out from reference TRBV14 and TRBJ2-7, the complete variable domain reads EAGVTQFPSHSVIEKGQTVTLRCDPISGHDNLYWYRRVMGKEIKFLLHFVKESKQDESGMPNNRFLAERTGGTYSTLKVQPAELEDSGVYFCASSRGDGSYEQYFGPGTRLTVT.